These T cell receptor beta chains were read from a single sample in a study of T cell responses to AZD1222 COVID-19 vaccine. Using immunoSEQ multiplex PCR, the repertoire was profiled, and TCRdb retains in-frame clones only, with some absent. The sample consists of about 210,000 clones, approximately 94% of them appearing once. The sample in question was peripheral blood, obtained 28 days after the second dose of the MenACWY control vaccine. Every receptor here comes from an adult who received the MenACWY meningococcal vaccine as a control. Both conserved end residues are part of each CDR3. Each record gives: V gene, D gene, J gene, CDR3 DNA, CDR3 protein. The D gene is left open where the match is weak.

TRBV3-1/TRBV3-2	TRBD1	TRBJ1-2	TGTGCCAGCAGCCCAAGTTGGGGACAGGGGGCCCTTTCATATGGCTACACCTTC	CASSPSWGQGALSYGYTF
TRBV28	.	TRBJ1-5	TGTGCCAGCAGTGAATATCAGCCCCAGCATTTT	CASSEYQPQHF
TRBV3-1/TRBV3-2	TRBD2	TRBJ2-1	TGTGCCAGCAGCCAAACTAGCGGCCGCTACAATGAGCAGTTCTTC	CASSQTSGRYNEQFF
TRBV14	TRBD1	TRBJ1-6	TGTGCCAGCAGCCCCCGACAGGGGTTGAATTCACCCCTCCACTTT	CASSPRQGLNSPLHF
TRBV5-1	.	TRBJ1-2	TGCGCCAGCAGCTTGTCGGGGGATGACTATGGCTACACCTTC	CASSLSGDDYGYTF
TRBV19	TRBD1	TRBJ1-3	TGTGCCAGTAATACAGGGGGCTCTGGAAACACCATATATTTT	CASNTGGSGNTIYF
TRBV6-5	.	TRBJ1-1	TGTGCCAGCAGTATAGACAGGACGAACACTGAAGCTTTCTTT	CASSIDRTNTEAFF
TRBV19	TRBD1	TRBJ2-1	TGTGCCAGTAGTATCGGGGACAGGGGGCTTTACAATGAGCAGTTCTTC	CASSIGDRGLYNEQFF
TRBV20-1	.	TRBJ2-4	TGCAGTGCTCCATCGAAAAACATTCAGTACTTC	CSAPSKNIQYF
TRBV7-8	.	TRBJ1-5	TGTGCCAGCAGCTTAGGCCGGATGGGGGCCCGATCCAATCAGCCCCAGCATTTT	CASSLGRMGARSNQPQHF
TRBV6-6	.	TRBJ1-2	TGTGCCAGCAGTTACTCCGCTGGCTACACCTTC	CASSYSAGYTF
TRBV28	.	TRBJ1-6	TGTGCCAGCAGTTTGGGGTCAAATTCACCCCTCCACTTT	CASSLGSNSPLHF
TRBV19	.	TRBJ1-4	TGTGCCACCGCCCGACCGCACGCAACTAATGAAAAACTGTTTTTT	CATARPHATNEKLFF
TRBV6-1	.	TRBJ2-7	TGTGCCAGCAGTGAAAGGTCTACATACGAGCAGTACTTC	CASSERSTYEQYF
TRBV25-1	TRBD1	TRBJ2-7	TGTGCCAGCAGCCCGCGACAGGGGACCTACGAGCAGTACTTC	CASSPRQGTYEQYF
TRBV7-2	.	TRBJ1-6	TGTGCCAGCAGAGCTGATGGAGCTTGGAATTCACCCCTCCACTTT	CASRADGAWNSPLHF
TRBV28	TRBD1	TRBJ1-4	TGTGCCAGCAGCATCCAATCAGGGGGCTTAGGTGAAAAACTGTTTTTT	CASSIQSGGLGEKLFF
TRBV27	TRBD2	TRBJ2-7	TGTGCCACAAAGATACTAGCGGGGGGGCCTAACGAGCAGTACTTC	CATKILAGGPNEQYF
TRBV4-2	.	TRBJ2-4	TGTGCCAGCAGCCAAGAAGGTGACAGCAAAAACATTCAGTACTTC	CASSQEGDSKNIQYF
TRBV5-1	TRBD2	TRBJ2-7	TGCGCCAGCAGCTTCGCTAGCGGGGACCAATCGACCTACGAGCAGTACTTC	CASSFASGDQSTYEQYF
TRBV7-6	TRBD2	TRBJ2-2	TGTGCCAGCAGCTTAGCGGGAGGGATCACCTGGGAGCTGTTTTTT	CASSLAGGITWELFF
TRBV18	TRBD1	TRBJ2-3	TGTGCCAGCTCTCTAAAAACAGGACAGGAGACCTGGTATTTT	CASSLKTGQETWYF
TRBV6-5	.	TRBJ1-1	TGTGCCAGCAGTTACACGGGAGGCACTGAAGCTTTCTTT	CASSYTGGTEAFF
TRBV5-6	.	TRBJ2-7	TGTGCCAGCAGGCGGGGTTGGAACGAGCAGTACTTC	CASRRGWNEQYF
TRBV5-6	.	TRBJ1-3	TGTGCCAGCAACCCGGGACAAGGGGACACCATATATTTT	CASNPGQGDTIYF
TRBV5-6	.	TRBJ2-7	TGTGCCAGCACCAATCCTGGGGGGCTCTACGAGCAGTACTTC	CASTNPGGLYEQYF
TRBV7-9	TRBD1	TRBJ2-5	TGTGCCAGCAGCCACACCAGGGGGCAGGAGGAGACCCAGTACTTC	CASSHTRGQEETQYF
TRBV12-3/TRBV12-4	.	TRBJ2-5	TGTGCCAGCAGTTTAGGTTCCGAGACCCAGTACTTC	CASSLGSETQYF
TRBV5-1	TRBD1	TRBJ2-7	TGCGCCAGCAGCTTGAAGGGGGCGGCCTACGAGCAGTACTTC	CASSLKGAAYEQYF
TRBV28	.	TRBJ2-1	TGTGCCAGCAGTCCCCTCCCTGGCGGGCCCTACAATGAGCAGTTCTTC	CASSPLPGGPYNEQFF
TRBV7-2	.	TRBJ2-4	TGTGCCAGCAGCCCCGTAGGGGGTCTAGCCAAAAACATTCAGTACTTC	CASSPVGGLAKNIQYF
TRBV18	.	TRBJ1-3	TGTGCCAGCTCACCAGGGGTTACTGGAAACACCATATATTTT	CASSPGVTGNTIYF
TRBV19	.	TRBJ2-2	TGTGCCAGTAGTTCCCCGGAGGGAATCACCGGGGAGCTGTTTTTT	CASSSPEGITGELFF
TRBV11-2	.	TRBJ1-1	TGTGCCAGCAGCTTAATGGGAGGGGTCGGCACTGAAGCTTTCTTT	CASSLMGGVGTEAFF
TRBV5-1	TRBD2	TRBJ2-5	TGCGCCAGCAGCTTGGGCGGGAGAGGGGAGACCCAGTACTTC	CASSLGGRGETQYF
TRBV7-2	.	TRBJ2-3	TGTGCCAGCAGCCCTAAGTCGGGTGATACGCAGTATTTT	CASSPKSGDTQYF
TRBV5-1	TRBD2	TRBJ2-3	TGCGCCAGCAGCTTGGATCTAGCGGGAACTAGCACAGATACGCAGTATTTT	CASSLDLAGTSTDTQYF
TRBV2	.	TRBJ1-6	TGTGCCAGCAGTAGGACTTCACCCCTCCACTTT	CASSRTSPLHF
TRBV7-2	.	TRBJ2-2	TGTGCCAGCAGCTCGCCCAACAGGTCGGCCAACACCGGGGAGCTGTTTTTT	CASSSPNRSANTGELFF
TRBV19	TRBD1	TRBJ1-5	TGTGCCAGCAACTGGGGACAGGGCCTCCAGCCCCAGCATTTT	CASNWGQGLQPQHF
TRBV6-2/TRBV6-3	.	TRBJ1-1	TGTGCCAGCAGCCCCAGTCCAAACACTGAAGCTTTCTTT	CASSPSPNTEAFF